This entry lists 16 T cell receptor beta chains sequenced from one sample in a study of T-cell reconstitution after alpha-beta-depleted transplantation in children. Construction of the TCRbeta library involved unique molecular identifiers. TCRdb re-called the PCR reads through MiXCR, storing one row per CDR3 protein. The table includes a few hundred thousand distinct CDR3 sequences, about 7% detected once. The sample was PBMCs, taken before TCRalphabeta/CD19-depleted stem cell transplant. The source is a boy aged 2 to 9 with acute lymphoblastic leukemia, due to receive a stem cell transplant.

This clonotype came up a few times. The V call is TRBV6-5, the J call TRBJ1-3, with D possibly TRBD1 on 6 matching bases. V lost 5 bases and J 7 bases, leaving 27 bases between the germline ends. CDR1 is MNHEY and CDR2 is SVGAGI in the germline V gene. CDR3 length: 18 amino acids. The CDR3 here is CASSTTGQPGSNSNTIYF. CDR3 sequence (DNA): TGTGCCAGCAGTACAACAGGGCAACCGGGAAGTAATTCGAACACCATATATTTT.

This clonotype was seen ten or more times. The J gene is TRBJ2-1, the V gene TRBV5-1; no clear D gene. The germline gives CDR1 SGHRS, CDR2 YFSETQ. The CDR3 sequence is 16 residues long. With 0 bases removed from V and 0 bases from J, the gap between germline ends came to 10 bases. This chain's CDR3 is CASSLEDGRSYNEQFF. The CDR3 DNA sequence: TGCGCCAGCAGCTTGGAGGACGGCCGCTCCTACAATGAGCAGTTCTTC.

This clonotype was seen ten or more times. V usage is TRBV4-3 and J usage is TRBJ1-3; D is unresolved. Germline lookup yields CDR1 LGHNA and CDR2 YSLEER. V was clipped by 1 base and J by 1 base, with 11 bases between them. This CDR3 spans 16 amino acids. For the CDR3, the DNA is TGCGCCAGCAGCCAAGTGGCGGGCCAATCTGGAAACACCATATATTTT. The encoded protein is CASSQVAGQSGNTIYF.

This clonotype was recorded at least ten times. The rearrangement links TRBV20-1 to TRBJ1-5; D unclear. With 7 bases removed from V and 1 base from J, the gap between germline ends came to 8 bases. From germline, CDR1 is DFQATT and CDR2 SNEGSKA (reference sequence). The CDR3 is 12 amino acids. The CDR3, as DNA: TGCAGTGGTGGAGGGAGCAATCAGCCCCAGCATTTT. It specifies CSGGGSNQPQHF.

This clonotype has ten or more counts. This chain joins TRBV10-3 and TRBJ2-7, with D perhaps matching TRBD2 (5 bases). The V gene's germline CDR1 is ENHRY and CDR2 SYGVKD. The CDR3 consists of 13 residues. V gave up 2 bases and J gave up 4 bases, with 9 bases separating them. For the CDR3, the DNA is TGTGCCATCAGTGAGGGAGGCCTATACGAGCAGTACTTC. The encoded protein is CAISEGGLYEQYF.

This clonotype has a count of ten or more. The chain joins TRBV29-1 to TRBJ2-7; D is perhaps TRBD1 (5 bases). The CDR3 consists of 13 residues. V was trimmed by 4 bases and J by 3 bases, leaving 13 bases between them. Germline V gene data show CDR1 as SQVTM and CDR2 as ANQGSEA. As DNA, the CDR3 is TGCAGCGTTGTCTCTGACAGAAACTACGAGCAGTACTTC. Protein sequence: CSVVSDRNYEQYF.

About this clonotype: The junction does not match germline at one end; this may be a read error. The genes are TRBV29-1 and TRBJ1-5; D is perhaps TRBD1 (6 bases). This CDR3 is 14 amino acids long. Germline V gives CDR1 SQVTM, CDR2 ANQGSEA. The CDR3 DNA is TGCAGCGTTGGGCAGGGGCACGGCAAGCAGCCCCAGCATTTT. It specifies CSVGQGHGKQPQHF. The variable domain in full, completed from reference TRBV29-1 and TRBJ1-5, reads SAVISQKPSRDICQRGTSLTIQCQVDSQVTMMFWYRQQPGQSLTLIATANQGSEATYESGFVIDKFPISRPNLTFSTLTVSNMSPEDSSIYLCSVGQGHGKQPQHFGDGTRLSIL.

This clonotype was seen a handful of times. V gene TRBV3-1 combines with J gene TRBJ1-2, with 8 nucleotides matching TRBD1. Germline CDR1 LGHDT, CDR2 YNNKEL (reference sequence). The V and J ends lost 11 bases and 4 bases, in that order; junction bases with no gene match: 12. The CDR3 spans 14 residues. CDR3 coding DNA: TGTGCCGTAGGCGGACAGGGTGAAGGCTATGGCTACACCTTC. Translation: CAVGGQGEGYGYTF.

This clonotype was observed at least ten times. The rearrangement links TRBV14 to TRBJ2-1; the D is unclear. This CDR3 region has 15 residues. Per the germline V gene, CDR1 is SGHDN and CDR2 is FVKESK. V dropped 1 base and J dropped 9 bases, with 16 bases sitting between them. Here the CDR3 DNA reads TGTGCCAGCAGCCAAGTGCCACACACTCTTGGTGAGCAGTTCTTC. It is translated as CASSQVPHTLGEQFF.

This clonotype was detected only a few times. The chain carries TRBV20-1 and TRBJ2-7, with D possibly matching TRBD1 (6 bases). V was clipped by 0 bases and J by 2 bases, with 14 bases between them. Germline V CDR1 and CDR2: DFQATT, SNEGSKA (reference sequence). The CDR3 consists of 15 residues. CDR3 in DNA: TGCAGTGCTAGAGAGGTAGTACAGGGTGCCTACGAGCAGTACTTC. This sequence encodes CSAREVVQGAYEQYF.

This clonotype was observed many times. The chain couples TRBV28 to TRBJ1-4; D call uncertain. CDR3 length: 12 amino acids. Germline CDR1 reads MDHEN; CDR2 reads SYDVKM. In DNA form, the CDR3 reads TGTGCGACCTCCCGTGGCAATGAAAAACTGTTTTTT. This sequence encodes CATSRGNEKLFF.

The V and J genes are TRBV24-1 and TRBJ2-7; 7 bases fit TRBD1. Germline CDR1 is KGHDR and CDR2 is SFDVKD. The J segment lost 1 base and the V segment lost 3 bases, leaving 8 bases of the junction unmatched. This CDR3 is built from 16 residues. CDR3 coding DNA: TGTGCCACCAGTGATCCAACCGGGACAGCTTCCTACGAGCAGTACTTC. Protein sequence: CATSDPTGTASYEQYF.

For this clonotype: This may arise from a read error, as a much more abundant clone is one base away. The chain couples TRBV7-2 to TRBJ1-3, with D possibly TRBD1 on 5 matching bases. Germline lookup yields CDR1 SGHTA and CDR2 FQGNSA. This CDR3 contains 15 residues. CDR3: CASILDQGPIATIYF. The CDR3, as DNA: TGTGCCAGCATCTTAGATCAGGGCCCGATTGCCACCATATATTTT.

The table lists this clonotype with many counts. The chain combines TRBV7-2 with TRBJ1-3, with D perhaps TRBD1 (5 bases). The CDR3 has 17 amino acids. The V and J ends lost 5 bases and 0 bases respectively, with 17 bases between them. Germline assignment: CDR1 SGHTA and CDR2 FQGNSA. The CDR3, as DNA: TGTGCCAGCAGCCCGGACGCCTTTGGGGGCTCTGGAAACACCATATATTTT. Encoded protein: CASSPDAFGGSGNTIYF.

This clonotype was seen repeatedly, ten times or more. The gene calls are TRBV6-5 and TRBJ2-6, with D maybe TRBD1 (5 bases). V was cut by 2 bases and J by 0 bases, with 8 bases left in between. The germline V gene encodes CDR1 MNHEY and CDR2 SVGAGI. The CDR3 has 16 amino acids. The CDR3 nucleotides read TGTGCCAGCAGTTACCGGCAGGGCTCTGGGGCCAACGTCCTGACTTTC. Protein: CASSYRQGSGANVLTF.

In this sample, this clonotype turned up once. This sequence joins TRBV6-2 or TRBV6-3 and TRBJ2-1, with D unresolved. The germline V and J ends were trimmed by 6 bases and 2 bases, with 14 bases remaining between them. The CDR3 covers 15 residues. Germline CDR1 and CDR2: MNHEY and SVGEGT. Written as DNA, the CDR3 is TGTGCCAGCAGCCTACATTCTGGGGCCTACAATGAGCAGTTCTTC. It translates to CASSLHSGAYNEQFF.